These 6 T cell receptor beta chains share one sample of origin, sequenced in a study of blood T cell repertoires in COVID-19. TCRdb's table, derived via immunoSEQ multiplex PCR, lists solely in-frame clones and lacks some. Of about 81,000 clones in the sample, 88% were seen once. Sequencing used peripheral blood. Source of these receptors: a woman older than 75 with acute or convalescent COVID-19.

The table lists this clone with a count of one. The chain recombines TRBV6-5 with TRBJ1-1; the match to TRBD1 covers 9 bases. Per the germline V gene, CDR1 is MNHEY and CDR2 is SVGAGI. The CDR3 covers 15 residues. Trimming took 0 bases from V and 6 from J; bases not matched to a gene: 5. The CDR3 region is CASSYSGTGPAEAFF. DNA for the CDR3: TGTGCCAGCAGTTACTCCGGGACAGGGCCGGCTGAAGCTTTCTTT.

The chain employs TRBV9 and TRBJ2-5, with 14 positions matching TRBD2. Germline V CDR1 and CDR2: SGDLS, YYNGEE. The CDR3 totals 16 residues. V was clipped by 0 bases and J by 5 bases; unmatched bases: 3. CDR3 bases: TGTGCCAGCAGCGTAGGACTAGCGGGAGGGCAGGAGACCCAGTACTTC. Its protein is CASSVGLAGGQETQYF.

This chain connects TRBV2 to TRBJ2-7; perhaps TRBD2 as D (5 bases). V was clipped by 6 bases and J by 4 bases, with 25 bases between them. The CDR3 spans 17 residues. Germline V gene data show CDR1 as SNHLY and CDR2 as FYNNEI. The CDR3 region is CASRREWSPTGYYEQYF. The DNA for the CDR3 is TGTGCCAGCAGGAGGGAGTGGTCGCCTACCGGTTATTACGAGCAGTACTTC. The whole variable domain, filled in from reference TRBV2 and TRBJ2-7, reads EPEVTQTPSHQVTQMGQEVILRCVPISNHLYFYWYRQILGQKVEFLVSFYNNEISEKSEIFDDQFSVERPDGSNFTLKIRSTKLEDSAMYFCASRREWSPTGYYEQYFGPGTRLTVT.

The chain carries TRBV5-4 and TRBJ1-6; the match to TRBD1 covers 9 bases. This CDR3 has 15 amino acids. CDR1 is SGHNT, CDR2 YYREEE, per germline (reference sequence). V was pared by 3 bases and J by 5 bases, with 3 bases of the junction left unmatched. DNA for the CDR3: TGTGCCAGCAGCTCCCGGGACAGGGATAATTCACCCCTCCACTTT. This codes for CASSSRDRDNSPLHF.

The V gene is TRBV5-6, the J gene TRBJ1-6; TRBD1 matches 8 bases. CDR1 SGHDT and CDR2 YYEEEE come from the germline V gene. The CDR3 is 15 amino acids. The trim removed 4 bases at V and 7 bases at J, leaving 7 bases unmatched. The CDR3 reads CASSRTGIHNSPLHF. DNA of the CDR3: TGTGCCAGCAGCCGGACAGGGATTCACAATTCACCCCTCCACTTT.

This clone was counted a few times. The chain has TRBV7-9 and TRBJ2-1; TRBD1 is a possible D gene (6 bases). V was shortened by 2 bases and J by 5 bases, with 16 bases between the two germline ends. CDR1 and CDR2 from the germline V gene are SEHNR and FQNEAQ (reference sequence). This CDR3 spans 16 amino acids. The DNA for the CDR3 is TGTGCCAGCAGCTTATCCCAGGGGATCCCTCACAATGAGCAGTTCTTC. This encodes CASSLSQGIPHNEQFF.